A selection of T cell receptor beta chains follows, all from one sample in a study of T cells in Graves' hyperthyroidism and ophthalmopathy. TCRdb re-called the multiplex PCR reads with MiXCR, one entry per CDR3 protein. Among approximately 620,000 distinct CDR3 sequences listed, around 14% were seen once. The specimen sequenced was blood. All receptors derive from a young woman with Graves' hyperthyroidism that later progressed to Graves' ophthalmopathy. Each CDR3 is given with its conserved first and last residue. A D gene is named only where the DNA matches it firmly. Size tells how often a clone was seen (once, few, many) or the class of an expanded clone, and some rows leave it out.

v_call: TRBV10-2
d_call: TRBD1
j_call: TRBJ1-5
clone_size: few
cdr3_nt: TGCGCCAGCAGTGAGTCGACAGGGACGAATCAGCCCCAGCATTTT
cdr3_aa: CASSESTGTNQPQHF

v_call: TRBV30
d_call: .
j_call: TRBJ1-5
clone_size: many
cdr3_nt: TGTGCCTGGAGTGTACAGGGAACCCAGCATTTT
cdr3_aa: CAWSVQGTQHF

v_call: TRBV6-1
d_call: TRBD2
j_call: TRBJ2-7
clone_size: many
cdr3_nt: TGTGCCAGCAGACCGGGACTAGCGGCGTACGAGCAGTACTTC
cdr3_aa: CASRPGLAAYEQYF

v_call: TRBV5-5
d_call: .
j_call: TRBJ1-1
clone_size: few
cdr3_nt: TGTGCCAGCAGCTTGAATCTTGACAGAACGAACACTGAAGCTTTCTTT
cdr3_aa: CASSLNLDRTNTEAFF

v_call: TRBV18
d_call: .
j_call: TRBJ2-1
clone_size: few
cdr3_nt: TGTGCCAGCTCACCACCGGGACAAGCCTACAATGAGCAGTTCTTC
cdr3_aa: CASSPPGQAYNEQFF

v_call: TRBV11-3
d_call: .
j_call: TRBJ2-3
clone_size: many
cdr3_nt: TGTGCCAGCAGCCCGTTGACATTGTGGAGGGCAGATACGCAGTATTTT
cdr3_aa: CASSPLTLWRADTQYF

v_call: TRBV12-3/TRBV12-4
d_call: .
j_call: TRBJ2-5
clone_size: many
cdr3_nt: TGTGCCAGCAGTCTCGGCAGGGGTGGGGAGACCCAGTACTTC
cdr3_aa: CASSLGRGGETQYF

v_call: TRBV2
d_call: TRBD2
j_call: TRBJ2-7
clone_size: many
cdr3_nt: TGTGCCAGCAGTCATCCGGCGGGAGGACGCGAGCAGTACTTC
cdr3_aa: CASSHPAGGREQYF

v_call: TRBV2
d_call: TRBD1
j_call: TRBJ2-5
clone_size: many
cdr3_nt: TGTGCCAGCAGTCTACAGGGGCCGGCAGAGACCCAGTACTTC
cdr3_aa: CASSLQGPAETQYF

v_call: TRBV9
d_call: .
j_call: TRBJ1-2
clone_size: many
cdr3_nt: TGTGCCAGCAGCGTAGCCGTGGGGAGCCCCTATGGCTACACCTTC
cdr3_aa: CASSVAVGSPYGYTF

v_call: TRBV7-9
d_call: .
j_call: TRBJ2-5
clone_size: many
cdr3_nt: TGTGCCAGCAGCAGGTACGGAAGCCACCAAGAGACCCAGTACTTC
cdr3_aa: CASSRYGSHQETQYF

v_call: TRBV20-1
d_call: TRBD1
j_call: TRBJ2-1
clone_size: many
cdr3_nt: TGCAGTGCTATCCGGGACAGGGAATACAATGAGCAGTTCTTC
cdr3_aa: CSAIRDREYNEQFF

v_call: TRBV11-3
d_call: .
j_call: TRBJ1-2
clone_size: many
cdr3_nt: TGTGCCAGCAGCGACTCGGGCCAACCCTATGGCTACACCTTC
cdr3_aa: CASSDSGQPYGYTF

v_call: TRBV29-1
d_call: .
j_call: TRBJ1-3
clone_size: .
cdr3_nt: TGCAGCGTTGTGGGGGGGGGCACTACCCTCTCTGGAAACACCATATATTTT
cdr3_aa: CSVVGGGTTLSGNTIYF

v_call: TRBV20-1
d_call: .
j_call: TRBJ1-1
clone_size: many
cdr3_nt: TGCAGTGCTTCTGGGGAGAACACTGAAGCTTTCTTT
cdr3_aa: CSASGENTEAFF

v_call: TRBV28
d_call: TRBD1
j_call: TRBJ1-4
clone_size: .
cdr3_nt: TGTGCCAGCAGTTCCTCCGGGACAGGGCCCGAAAAACTGTTTTTT
cdr3_aa: CASSSSGTGPEKLFF

v_call: TRBV29-1
d_call: .
j_call: TRBJ1-1
clone_size: many
cdr3_nt: TGCAGCGTTGACTTGGACAGTCCCGTAGCAGCTTTCTTT
cdr3_aa: CSVDLDSPVAAFF

v_call: TRBV20-1
d_call: .
j_call: TRBJ1-3
clone_size: .
cdr3_nt: TGCAGTGCTGGAAAGGACAGTCCTGGAAACACCATATATTTT
cdr3_aa: CSAGKDSPGNTIYF

v_call: TRBV27
d_call: .
j_call: TRBJ2-5
clone_size: many
cdr3_nt: TGTGCCAGCAGTACCATAGCAGGACCCAGGGAGACCCAGTACTTC
cdr3_aa: CASSTIAGPRETQYF